The rows below give T cell receptor beta chains drawn from one sample of a study of identical twins. TCRdb re-analysed the 5' RACE reads in MiXCR, keeping a single row per CDR3 protein. Of some 1,600,000 distinct CDR3 sequences in the sample, under 35% were seen once. The source material was cord blood. All receptors derive from a newborn girl in good health. Each CDR3 is given with its conserved first and last residue. Fields, in order: V gene, D gene, clone size, J gene, CDR3 protein, CDR3 DNA. The D gene is left open where the match is weak. Clone size, where shown, is once, few, many, or a class for clones that have expanded.

V gene: TRBV6-5; D gene: TRBD2; clone size: .; J gene: TRBJ2-1; CDR3 protein: CASITKAGGDNEQFF; CDR3 DNA: TGTGCCAGCATCACGAAAGCGGGAGGCGACAATGAGCAGTTCTTC
V gene: TRBV3-1; D gene: TRBD1; clone size: few; J gene: TRBJ1-2; CDR3 protein: CASSLTGSGEGYTF; CDR3 DNA: TGTGCCAGCAGCCTGACAGGGAGCGGTGAAGGCTACACCTTC
V gene: TRBV12-3/TRBV12-4; D gene: .; clone size: few; J gene: TRBJ1-4; CDR3 protein: CASSLNRVNEKLFF; CDR3 DNA: TGTGCCAGCAGTCTGAACAGGGTTAATGAAAAACTGTTTTTT
V gene: TRBV14; D gene: TRBD1; clone size: .; J gene: TRBJ2-2; CDR3 protein: CASSLTRGLQGATGELFF; CDR3 DNA: TGTGCCAGCAGCCTAACGAGAGGGCTGCAGGGGGCTACCGGGGAGCTGTTTTTT
V gene: TRBV29-1; D gene: TRBD2; clone size: .; J gene: TRBJ2-7; CDR3 protein: CSVDEAGAGEQYF; CDR3 DNA: TGCAGCGTTGACGAAGCGGGAGCCGGTGAGCAGTACTTC
V gene: TRBV5-1; D gene: .; clone size: once; J gene: TRBJ2-3; CDR3 protein: CASSTGSSYTDTQYF; CDR3 DNA: TGCGCCAGCAGCACCGGAAGTTCTTACACAGATACGCAGTATTTT
V gene: TRBV7-9; D gene: .; clone size: .; J gene: TRBJ2-7; CDR3 protein: CASSSLGGPNYEQYF; CDR3 DNA: TGTGCCAGCAGCTCTCTCGGGGGACCCAACTACGAGCAGTACTTC
V gene: TRBV9; D gene: .; clone size: few; J gene: TRBJ2-1; CDR3 protein: CASSVDRQANEQFF; CDR3 DNA: TGTGCCAGCAGCGTAGATCGACAGGCCAATGAGCAGTTCTTC
V gene: TRBV7-2; D gene: .; clone size: .; J gene: TRBJ2-1; CDR3 protein: CASSLARRILINEQFF; CDR3 DNA: TGTGCCAGCAGCTTAGCGCGCCGGATCTTGATAAATGAGCAGTTCTTC
V gene: TRBV12-3/TRBV12-4; D gene: TRBD1; clone size: .; J gene: TRBJ2-3; CDR3 protein: CAGSDRVKDTQYF; CDR3 DNA: TGTGCCGGTTCGGACAGGGTTAAAGATACGCAGTATTTT
V gene: TRBV12-3/TRBV12-4; D gene: TRBD1; clone size: few; J gene: TRBJ1-6; CDR3 protein: CASSLGTGFSPLHF; CDR3 DNA: TGTGCCAGCAGTTTGGGGACAGGGTTTTCACCCCTCCACTTT
V gene: TRBV13; D gene: TRBD2; clone size: .; J gene: TRBJ2-2; CDR3 protein: CASSWEAGSRDGELFF; CDR3 DNA: TGTGCCAGCAGCTGGGAAGCGGGAAGCAGGGACGGGGAGCTGTTTTTT
V gene: TRBV3-1; D gene: .; clone size: .; J gene: TRBJ1-2; CDR3 protein: CASSQGRLAPYGYTF; CDR3 DNA: TGTGCCAGCAGCCAAGGGAGGTTGGCCCCCTATGGCTACACCTTC
V gene: TRBV29-1; D gene: .; clone size: .; J gene: TRBJ2-7; CDR3 protein: CSVKTQQGRVYNEQYF; CDR3 DNA: TGCAGCGTTAAAACCCAACAGGGGAGGGTCTACAATGAGCAGTACTTC
V gene: TRBV20-1; D gene: .; clone size: .; J gene: TRBJ2-6; CDR3 protein: CSASRVSGANVLTF; CDR3 DNA: TGCAGTGCTAGCCGGGTCTCTGGGGCCAACGTCCTGACTTTC
V gene: TRBV12-3/TRBV12-4; D gene: .; clone size: few; J gene: TRBJ1-6; CDR3 protein: CASSGWGYRAALHF; CDR3 DNA: TGTGCCAGCAGCGGATGGGGCTATAGGGCTGCCCTCCACTTT
V gene: TRBV12-3/TRBV12-4; D gene: .; clone size: .; J gene: TRBJ2-2; CDR3 protein: CASSHSILGELFF; CDR3 DNA: TGTGCCAGCAGTCATAGTATCCTCGGGGAGCTGTTTTTT
V gene: TRBV6-5; D gene: TRBD2; clone size: .; J gene: TRBJ2-1; CDR3 protein: CASSYWVTSGSVSEQFF; CDR3 DNA: TGTGCCAGCAGTTACTGGGTTACTAGCGGGAGCGTATCCGAGCAGTTCTTC
V gene: TRBV28; D gene: .; clone size: .; J gene: TRBJ1-1; CDR3 protein: CASSGPTEAFF; CDR3 DNA: TGTGCCAGCAGCGGACCCACTGAAGCTTTCTTT
V gene: TRBV12-3/TRBV12-4; D gene: TRBD2; clone size: .; J gene: TRBJ2-3; CDR3 protein: CASSLGTSGRANTDTQYF; CDR3 DNA: TGTGCCAGCAGTTTAGGGACTAGCGGGAGGGCCAACACAGATACGCAGTATTTT
V gene: TRBV7-8; D gene: .; clone size: few; J gene: TRBJ1-1; CDR3 protein: CASKKERTEAFF; CDR3 DNA: TGTGCCAGCAAGAAGGAGCGTACTGAAGCTTTCTTT
V gene: TRBV27; D gene: TRBD2; clone size: few; J gene: TRBJ2-7; CDR3 protein: CARMTSLGEQYF; CDR3 DNA: TGTGCCAGGATGACTAGCTTGGGCGAGCAGTACTTC
V gene: TRBV21-1; D gene: .; clone size: .; J gene: TRBJ1-5; CDR3 protein: CASSKEEQGAVDQPQHF; CDR3 DNA: TGTGCCAGCAGCAAAGAAGAGCAGGGGGCGGTGGATCAGCCCCAGCATTTT
V gene: TRBV5-1; D gene: TRBD1; clone size: few; J gene: TRBJ2-3; CDR3 protein: CASSSRTGSPTDTQYF; CDR3 DNA: TGCGCCAGCAGCTCGCGGACAGGGAGCCCCACAGATACGCAGTATTTT
V gene: TRBV7-2; D gene: .; clone size: few; J gene: TRBJ2-5; CDR3 protein: CASSLKLTQYF; CDR3 DNA: TGTGCCAGCAGCTTAAAGTTGACCCAGTACTTC
V gene: TRBV12-3/TRBV12-4; D gene: .; clone size: .; J gene: TRBJ2-3; CDR3 protein: CASSLKRGTDMQYF; CDR3 DNA: TGTGCCAGCAGTTTGAAGCGAGGCACAGATATGCAGTATTTT
V gene: TRBV2; D gene: TRBD2; clone size: .; J gene: TRBJ2-1; CDR3 protein: CASSESRAGGNEQFF; CDR3 DNA: TGTGCCAGCAGTGAAAGCCGGGCGGGAGGGAATGAGCAGTTCTTC
V gene: TRBV30; D gene: .; clone size: .; J gene: TRBJ2-1; CDR3 protein: CAWSSFPSPRETQFF; CDR3 DNA: TGTGCCTGGAGTTCGTTCCCTAGCCCCAGAGAGACCCAGTTCTTC
V gene: TRBV10-3; D gene: TRBD1; clone size: .; J gene: TRBJ1-1; CDR3 protein: CAISESSRTGGTEAFF; CDR3 DNA: TGTGCCATCAGTGAGTCGAGCAGGACAGGGGGGACTGAAGCTTTCTTT
V gene: TRBV27; D gene: .; clone size: .; J gene: TRBJ1-1; CDR3 protein: CASSPMIVLGTEAFF; CDR3 DNA: TGTGCCAGCAGCCCCATGATAGTATTGGGGACTGAAGCTTTCTTT
V gene: TRBV12-3/TRBV12-4; D gene: TRBD1; clone size: .; J gene: TRBJ2-5; CDR3 protein: CASSFWGDRGEETQYF; CDR3 DNA: TGTGCCAGCAGTTTTTGGGGGGACAGGGGGGAAGAGACCCAGTACTTC
V gene: TRBV3-1; D gene: .; clone size: many; J gene: TRBJ1-2; CDR3 protein: CASSQEAANYGYTF; CDR3 DNA: TGTGCCAGCAGCCAAGAAGCAGCTAACTATGGCTACACCTTC
V gene: TRBV5-1; D gene: .; clone size: .; J gene: TRBJ2-7; CDR3 protein: CASSLYHAGPYEQYF; CDR3 DNA: TGCGCCAGCAGCTTGTATCACGCGGGGCCCTACGAGCAGTACTTC
V gene: TRBV18; D gene: .; clone size: .; J gene: TRBJ1-1; CDR3 protein: CASSPPYSQSTEAFF; CDR3 DNA: TGTGCCAGCTCACCACCGTACAGTCAGAGCACTGAAGCTTTCTTT
V gene: TRBV27; D gene: .; clone size: .; J gene: TRBJ1-2; CDR3 protein: CASSPQQHYGYTF; CDR3 DNA: TGTGCCAGCAGTCCACAACAGCACTATGGCTACACCTTC
V gene: TRBV11-2; D gene: TRBD2; clone size: .; J gene: TRBJ2-1; CDR3 protein: CASSRPGLAEKSKAPYNEQFF; CDR3 DNA: TGTGCCAGCAGCAGACCGGGACTAGCGGAAAAGTCCAAGGCCCCCTACAATGAGCAGTTCTTC
V gene: TRBV3-1; D gene: TRBD2; clone size: few; J gene: TRBJ2-3; CDR3 protein: CASSQSGGRADTQYF; CDR3 DNA: TGTGCCAGCAGCCAATCGGGGGGGAGGGCAGATACGCAGTATTTT
V gene: TRBV20-1; D gene: TRBD1; clone size: .; J gene: TRBJ2-3; CDR3 protein: CSASPQDRGGTDTQYF; CDR3 DNA: TGCAGTGCTAGCCCTCAGGACAGGGGTGGCACAGATACGCAGTATTTT
V gene: TRBV20-1; D gene: .; clone size: .; J gene: TRBJ2-3; CDR3 protein: CSARVAVGDTQYF; CDR3 DNA: TGCAGTGCTAGAGTTGCGGTGGGTGATACGCAGTATTTT
V gene: TRBV7-2; D gene: .; clone size: .; J gene: TRBJ2-1; CDR3 protein: CASGPSPYNEQFF; CDR3 DNA: TGTGCCTCGGGGCCTAGCCCCTACAATGAGCAGTTCTTC